This T cell receptor beta chain was documented in a study of blood T cell repertoires in COVID-19. Looking at the study overall: Nucleic acid was either cDNA or gDNA, and it came from T cells, B-cell-depleted T cells, or PBMCs.

In the original processing: Reference gene primer amplification yielded estimated nucleated cell counts. Only in-frame clones appear in the TCRdb table, and some are missing; sequencing was by immunoSEQ multiplex PCR. Clone size and V and J calls were adopted from that table, with D and trimming inferred from the DNA. This table holds 150,000 to 200,000 clones, roughly 82% found once. V lost 3 bases to trimming and J lost 4 bases; unmatched junction nucleotides: 26. This CDR3 is built from 22 residues. Germline values: CDR1 LNHNV, CDR2 YYDKDF (reference sequence). The clonotype originates from a woman between 55 and 75 years old with COVID-19, enrolled during active disease. The specimen was peripheral blood. The chain couples TRBV15 to TRBJ2-1; TRBD1 matches at 8 bases. The CDR3 loop is CATSSEGSKEQGDYVLYNEQFF. Written as DNA, the CDR3 is TGTGCCACCAGCAGTGAAGGGAGTAAGGAACAGGGGGATTACGTCTTGTACAATGAGCAGTTCTTC.